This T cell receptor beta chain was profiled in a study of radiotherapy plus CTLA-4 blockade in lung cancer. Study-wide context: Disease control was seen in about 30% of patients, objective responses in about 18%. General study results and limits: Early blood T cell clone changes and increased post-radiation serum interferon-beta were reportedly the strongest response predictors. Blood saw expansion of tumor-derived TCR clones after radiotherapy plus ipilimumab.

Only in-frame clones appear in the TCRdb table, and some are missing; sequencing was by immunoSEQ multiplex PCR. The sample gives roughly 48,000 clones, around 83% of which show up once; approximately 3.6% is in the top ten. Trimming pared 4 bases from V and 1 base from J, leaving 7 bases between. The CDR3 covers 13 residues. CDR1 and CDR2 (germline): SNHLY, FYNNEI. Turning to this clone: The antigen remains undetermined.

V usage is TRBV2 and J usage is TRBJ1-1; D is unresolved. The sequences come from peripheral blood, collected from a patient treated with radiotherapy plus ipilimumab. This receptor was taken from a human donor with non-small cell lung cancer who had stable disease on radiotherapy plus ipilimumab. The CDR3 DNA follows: TGTGCCAGCAGTGTTTCTTGGAACACTGAAGCTTTCTTT. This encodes CASSVSWNTEAFF. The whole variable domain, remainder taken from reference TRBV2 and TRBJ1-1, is EPEVTQTPSHQVTQMGQEVILRCVPISNHLYFYWYRQILGQKVEFLVSFYNNEISEKSEIFDDQFSVERPDGSNFTLKIRSTKLEDSAMYFCASSVSWNTEAFFGQGTRLTVV.